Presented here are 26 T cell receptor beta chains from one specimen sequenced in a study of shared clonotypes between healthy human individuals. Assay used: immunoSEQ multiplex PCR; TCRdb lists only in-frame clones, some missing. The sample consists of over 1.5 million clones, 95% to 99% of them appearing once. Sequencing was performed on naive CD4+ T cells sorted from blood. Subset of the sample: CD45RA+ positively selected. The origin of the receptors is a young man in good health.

CDR3: CASSSTNGGTSGYNEQFF. The DNA for the CDR3 is TGTGCCAGCAGCTCCACGAATGGGGGGACTAGCGGTTACAATGAGCAGTTCTTC. The chain employs TRBV7-9 and TRBJ2-1, with 11 bases fitting TRBD2. The length of the CDR3 is 18 residues. CDR1 SEHNR and CDR2 FQNEAQ come from the germline V gene (reference sequence). Trimming cost V 4 bases and J 4 bases; bases outside gene matches: 12.

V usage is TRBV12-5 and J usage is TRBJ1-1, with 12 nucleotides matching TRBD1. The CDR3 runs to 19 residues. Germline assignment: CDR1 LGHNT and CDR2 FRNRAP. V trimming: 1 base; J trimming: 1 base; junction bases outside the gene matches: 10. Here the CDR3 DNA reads TGTGCTAGTGGTTTGGACGGCCGGGACAGGGGGCCGAGGAACACTGAAGCTTTCTTT. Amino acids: CASGLDGRDRGPRNTEAFF.

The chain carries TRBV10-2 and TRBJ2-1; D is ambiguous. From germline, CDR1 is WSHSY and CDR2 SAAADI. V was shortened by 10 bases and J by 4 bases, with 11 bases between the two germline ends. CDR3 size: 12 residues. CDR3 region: CATAGVYNEQFF. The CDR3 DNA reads TGCGCCACCGCTGGGGTTTACAATGAGCAGTTCTTC.

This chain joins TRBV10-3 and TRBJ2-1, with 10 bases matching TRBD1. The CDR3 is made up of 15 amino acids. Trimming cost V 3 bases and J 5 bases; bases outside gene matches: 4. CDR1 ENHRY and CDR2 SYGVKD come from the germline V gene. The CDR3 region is CAISEDRGQDNEQFF. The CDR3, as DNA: TGTGCCATCAGTGAAGACAGGGGGCAGGACAATGAGCAGTTCTTC.

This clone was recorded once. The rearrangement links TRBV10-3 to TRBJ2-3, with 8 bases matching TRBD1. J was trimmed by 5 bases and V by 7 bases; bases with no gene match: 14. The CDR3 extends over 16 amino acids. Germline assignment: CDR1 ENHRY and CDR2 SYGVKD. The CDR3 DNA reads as TGTGCCATCACGGGACAGGACAAGGGTTCCTTAGATACGCAGTATTTT. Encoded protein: CAITGQDKGSLDTQYF.

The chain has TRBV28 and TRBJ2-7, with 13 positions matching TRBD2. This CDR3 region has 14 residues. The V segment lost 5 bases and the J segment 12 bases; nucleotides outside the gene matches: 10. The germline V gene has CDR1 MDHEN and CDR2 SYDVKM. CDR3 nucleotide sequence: TGTGCCAGCAGTGAGACTAGCGGGGGGACTGGGTGGTACTTC. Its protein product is CASSETSGGTGWYF.

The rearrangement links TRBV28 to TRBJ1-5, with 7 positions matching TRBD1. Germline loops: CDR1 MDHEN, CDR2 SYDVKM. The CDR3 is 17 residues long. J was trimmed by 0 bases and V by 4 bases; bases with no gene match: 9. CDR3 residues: CASSSEQGTLSNQPQHF. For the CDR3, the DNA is TGTGCCAGCAGTTCAGAACAGGGGACGCTTAGCAATCAGCCCCAGCATTTT.

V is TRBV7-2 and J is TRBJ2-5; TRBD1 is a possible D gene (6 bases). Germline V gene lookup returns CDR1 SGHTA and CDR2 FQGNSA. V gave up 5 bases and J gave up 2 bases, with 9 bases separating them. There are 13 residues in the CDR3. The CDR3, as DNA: TGTGCCAGCAGCCCGGACAGACAAGAGACCCAGTACTTC. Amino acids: CASSPDRQETQYF.

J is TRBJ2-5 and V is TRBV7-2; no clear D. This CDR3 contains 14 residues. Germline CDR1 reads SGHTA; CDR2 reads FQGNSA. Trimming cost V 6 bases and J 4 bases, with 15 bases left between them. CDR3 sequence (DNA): TGTGCCAGCAGACCGTCCGCCAATGGAGAGACCCAGTACTTC. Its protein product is CASRPSANGETQYF.

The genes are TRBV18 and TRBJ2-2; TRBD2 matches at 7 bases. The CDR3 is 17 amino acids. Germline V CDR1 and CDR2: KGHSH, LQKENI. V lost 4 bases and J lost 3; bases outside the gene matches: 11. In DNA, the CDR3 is TGTGCCAGCTCACTACTTCGTCTAGCGGACGACACCGGGGAGCTGTTTTTT. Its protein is CASSLLRLADDTGELFF.

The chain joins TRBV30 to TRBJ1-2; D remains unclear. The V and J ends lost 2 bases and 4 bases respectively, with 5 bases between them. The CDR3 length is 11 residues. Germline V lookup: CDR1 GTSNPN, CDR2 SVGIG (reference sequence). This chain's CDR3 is CAWSYLYGYTF. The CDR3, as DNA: TGTGCCTGGAGTTATCTCTATGGCTACACCTTC. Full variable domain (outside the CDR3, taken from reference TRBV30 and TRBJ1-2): SQTIHQWPATLVQPVGSPLSLECTVEGTSNPNLYWYRQAAGRGLQLLFYSVGIGQISSEVPQNLSASRPQDRQFILSSKKLLLSDSGFYLCAWSYLYGYTFGSGTRLTVV.

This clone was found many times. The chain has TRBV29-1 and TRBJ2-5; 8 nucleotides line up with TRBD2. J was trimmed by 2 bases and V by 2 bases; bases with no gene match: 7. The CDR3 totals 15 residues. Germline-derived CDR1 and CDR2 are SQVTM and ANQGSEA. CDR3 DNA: TGCAGCGTTGAATTGTCTAGCGGGCGGCAAGAGACCCAGTACTTC. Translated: CSVELSSGRQETQYF.

The CDR3 DNA reads as TGTGCCAGTAGAGAGGACAGGGGAAGCGAAAAACTGTTTTTT. This encodes CASREDRGSEKLFF. The gene calls are TRBV19 and TRBJ1-4; 9 positions agree with TRBD1. CDR3 length: 14 residues. Germline CDR1 reads LNHDA; CDR2 reads SQIVND (reference sequence). J was trimmed by 8 bases and V by 6 bases; bases with no gene match: 7.

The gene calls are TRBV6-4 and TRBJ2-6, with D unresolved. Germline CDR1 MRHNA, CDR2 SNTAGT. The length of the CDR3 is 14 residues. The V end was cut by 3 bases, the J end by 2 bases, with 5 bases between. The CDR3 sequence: CASSERTGANVLTF. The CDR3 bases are TGTGCCAGCAGTGAAAGGACTGGGGCCAACGTCCTGACTTTC.

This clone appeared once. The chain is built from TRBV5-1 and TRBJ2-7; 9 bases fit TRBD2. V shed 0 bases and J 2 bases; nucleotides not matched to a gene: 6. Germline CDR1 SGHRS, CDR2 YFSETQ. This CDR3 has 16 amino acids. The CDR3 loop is CASSLGGSGGTYEQYF. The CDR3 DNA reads TGCGCCAGCAGCTTGGGAGGTAGCGGGGGTACCTACGAGCAGTACTTC. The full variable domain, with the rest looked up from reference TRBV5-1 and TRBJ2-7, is KAGVTQTPRYLIKTRGQQVTLSCSPISGHRSVSWYQQTPGQGLQFLFEYFSETQRNKGNFPGRFSGRQFSNSRSEMNVSTLELGDSALYLCASSLGGSGGTYEQYFGPGTRLTVT.

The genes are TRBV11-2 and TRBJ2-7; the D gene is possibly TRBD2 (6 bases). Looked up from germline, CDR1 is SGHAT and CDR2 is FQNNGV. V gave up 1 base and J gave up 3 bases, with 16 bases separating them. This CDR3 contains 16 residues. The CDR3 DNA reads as TGTGCCAGCAGCTTAGCCGGGACTCAAATGGGCTACGAGCAGTACTTC. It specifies CASSLAGTQMGYEQYF.

The CDR3, as DNA: TGTGCCAGCTCACCCAACGCCGTCCGGGATACGCAGTATTTT. Translated, it gives CASSPNAVRDTQYF. V gene TRBV18 combines with J gene TRBJ2-3; D is unresolved. The V gene lost 3 bases and the J gene lost 6 bases, with 13 bases spanning the gap. CDR3 length equals 14 residues. The germline gives CDR1 KGHSH, CDR2 LQKENI. Looking up the rest from reference TRBV18 and TRBJ2-3 gives the full variable domain: NAGVMQNPRHLVRRRGQEARLRCSPMKGHSHVYWYRQLPEEGLKFMVYLQKENIIDESGMPKERFSAEFPKEGPSILRIQQVVRGDSAAYFCASSPNAVRDTQYFGPGTRLTVL.

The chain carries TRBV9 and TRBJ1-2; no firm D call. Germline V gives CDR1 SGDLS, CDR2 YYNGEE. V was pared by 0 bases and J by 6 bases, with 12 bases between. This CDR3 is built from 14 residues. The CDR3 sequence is CASSVDSGEDGYTF. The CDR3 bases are TGTGCCAGCAGCGTAGATTCGGGAGAGGATGGCTACACCTTC. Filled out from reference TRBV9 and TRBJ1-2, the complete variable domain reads DSGVTQTPKHLITATGQRVTLRCSPRSGDLSVYWYQQSLDQGLQFLIQYYNGEERAKGNILERFSAQQFPDLHSELNLSSLELGDSALYFCASSVDSGEDGYTFGSGTRLTVV.

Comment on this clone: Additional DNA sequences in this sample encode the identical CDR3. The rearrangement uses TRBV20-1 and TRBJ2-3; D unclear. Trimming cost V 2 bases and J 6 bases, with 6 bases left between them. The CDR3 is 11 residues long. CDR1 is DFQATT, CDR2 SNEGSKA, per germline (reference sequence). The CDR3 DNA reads TGCAGTGCTAGACGAGTGGATACGCAGTATTTT. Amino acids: CSARRVDTQYF.

The CDR3: CASSSRQSSYEQYF. Written as DNA, the CDR3 is TGTGCCAGCAGCTCCCGACAGAGCTCCTACGAGCAGTACTTC. The rearrangement links TRBV5-4 to TRBJ2-7, with D possibly being TRBD1 (5 bases). This CDR3 has 14 residues. The V gene's germline CDR1 is SGHNT and CDR2 YYREEE (reference sequence). The V end lost 3 bases, the J end lost 0 bases, and 10 bases lay between the germline ends.

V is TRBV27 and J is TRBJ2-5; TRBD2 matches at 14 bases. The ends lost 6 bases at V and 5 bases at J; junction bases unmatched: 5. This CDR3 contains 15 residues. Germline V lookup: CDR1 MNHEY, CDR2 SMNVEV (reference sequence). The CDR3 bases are TGTGCCAGCAGGGGACTAGCGGGAGTCGAGGAGACCCAGTACTTC. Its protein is CASRGLAGVEETQYF.

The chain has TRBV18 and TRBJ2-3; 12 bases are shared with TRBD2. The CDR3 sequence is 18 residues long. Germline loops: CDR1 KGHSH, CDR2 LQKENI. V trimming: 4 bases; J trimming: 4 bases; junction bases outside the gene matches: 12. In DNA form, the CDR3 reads TGTGCCAGCTCACTCCCCCCACGACTAGCGGGAGTCCCAGATACGCAGTATTTT. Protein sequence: CASSLPPRLAGVPDTQYF.

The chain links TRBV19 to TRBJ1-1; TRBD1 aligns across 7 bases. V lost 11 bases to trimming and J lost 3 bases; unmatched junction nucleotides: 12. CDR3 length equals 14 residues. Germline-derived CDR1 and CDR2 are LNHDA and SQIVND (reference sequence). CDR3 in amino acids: CAVLRGQGDTEAFF. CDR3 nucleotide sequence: TGTGCCGTTCTACGGGGGCAGGGGGACACTGAAGCTTTCTTT.

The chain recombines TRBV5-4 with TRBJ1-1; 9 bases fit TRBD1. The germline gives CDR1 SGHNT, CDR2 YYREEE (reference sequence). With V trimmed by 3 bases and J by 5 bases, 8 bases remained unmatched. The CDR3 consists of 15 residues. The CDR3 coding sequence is TGTGCCAGCAGCTGGCTCACAGGGGGCGGAACTGAAGCTTTCTTT. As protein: CASSWLTGGGTEAFF.

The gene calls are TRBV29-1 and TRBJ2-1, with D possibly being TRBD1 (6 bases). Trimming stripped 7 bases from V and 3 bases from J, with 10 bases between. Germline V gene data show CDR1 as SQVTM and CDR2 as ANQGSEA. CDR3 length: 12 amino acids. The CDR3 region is CSGGHLYNEQFF. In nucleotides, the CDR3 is TGCAGCGGGGGACATCTCTACAATGAGCAGTTCTTC.

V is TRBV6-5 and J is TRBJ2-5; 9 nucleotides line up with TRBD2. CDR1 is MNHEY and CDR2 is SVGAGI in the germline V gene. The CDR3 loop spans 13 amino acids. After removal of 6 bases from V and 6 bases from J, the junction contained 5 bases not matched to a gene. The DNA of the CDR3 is TGTGCCAGCAGCTCCGGACTAGCGAAGACCCAGTACTTC. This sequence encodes CASSSGLAKTQYF.